One and the same sample provided the 25 T cell receptor beta chains below, sequenced in a study of human CD4 T cells and Enterobacteriaceae. Sequenced by immunoSEQ multiplex PCR; TCRdb stores in-frame clones only, minus some. The data hold tens of thousands of clones, with about 80% observed a single time. Memory CD4+ T cells were sorted as all CD4+ cells except CD45RA+CCR7+CD95- naive cells, over 98% pure. The sample comprised memory CD4+ T cells from blood. These receptor sequences come from a human donor in good health.

This clone was found a few times. The rearrangement joins TRBV5-1 to TRBJ2-7; D is possibly TRBD2 (6 bases). The ends were cut back, 4 bases at V and 4 bases at J, with 21 bases in the middle. CDR1 SGHRS and CDR2 YFSETQ come from the germline V gene. CDR3 length: 16 amino acids. In DNA, the CDR3 is TGCGCCAGCAGCCAGCAGCCGGGACTCCGGGGATACGAGCAGTACTTC. Amino acids: CASSQQPGLRGYEQYF.

J is TRBJ1-6 and V is TRBV9; a weak D match, TRBD1 (5 bases). This CDR3 spans 14 amino acids. Per germline, CDR1 SGDLS and CDR2 YYNGEE. Trimming pared 1 base from V and 7 bases from J, leaving 9 bases between. CDR3 DNA sequence: TGTGCCAGCAGCGTATGGGGGGAGAATTCACCCCTCCACTTT. Translation gives CASSVWGENSPLHF.

This chain's CDR3 is CASSQDLRQPYEQYF. The CDR3 region has the DNA TGCGCCAGCAGCCAAGATCTTAGGCAGCCCTACGAGCAGTACTTC. The rearrangement uses TRBV4-1 and TRBJ2-7; no clear D. V was trimmed by 0 bases and J by 2 bases, leaving 11 bases between them. CDR1 is MGHRA, CDR2 YSYEKL, per germline. The CDR3 contains 15 residues.

The DNA of the CDR3 is TGTGCCAGCACCCTAGAAGGGACCGGGACCCAGTACTTC. Translating it yields CASTLEGTGTQYF. The chain combines TRBV9 with TRBJ2-5, with D perhaps assigned TRBD1 or TRBD2 (5 bases each). Germline lookup yields CDR1 SGDLS and CDR2 YYNGEE. Trimming cost V 6 bases and J 7 bases, with 16 bases left between them. This CDR3 spans 13 amino acids.

The V call is TRBV27, the J call TRBJ1-2; D unresolved. The CDR3 length is 14 residues. V was clipped by 8 bases and J by 8 bases, with 21 bases between them. Per germline, CDR1 MNHEY and CDR2 SMNVEV (reference sequence). The CDR3 sequence is CASRQITTHNGYTF. The CDR3 DNA sequence: TGTGCCAGCCGACAAATTACGACCCACAACGGCTACACCTTC.

J is TRBJ1-5 and V is TRBV6-5; no firm D call. Germline-derived CDR1 and CDR2 are MNHEY and SVGAGI. The CDR3 totals 14 residues. With 3 bases removed from V and 5 bases from J, the gap between germline ends came to 11 bases. The DNA of the CDR3 is TGTGCCAGCAGTTATCCGGGAGGAGATCAGCCCCAGCATTTT. The encoded protein is CASSYPGGDQPQHF.

V is TRBV10-1 and J is TRBJ1-1; no clear D gene. This CDR3 is built from 14 residues. The V gene's germline CDR1 is WNHNN and CDR2 SYGVQD (reference sequence). The V end was cut by 6 bases, the J end by 6 bases, with 17 bases between. The CDR3 reads CASSLSTGMSEAFF. In DNA, the CDR3 is TGCGCCAGCAGCCTTTCCACGGGGATGTCTGAAGCTTTCTTT.

This clone showed up just once. The chain is built from TRBV6-1 and TRBJ1-5, with 9 bases fitting TRBD1. After removal of 3 bases from V and 2 bases from J, the junction contained 8 bases not matched to a gene. This CDR3 comprises 17 residues. Germline-derived CDR1 and CDR2 are MNHNS and SASEGT. CDR3 DNA sequence: TGTGCCAGCAGTGACCGGACAGGGGCCCTAGGCAATCAGCCCCAGCATTTT. Translated, it gives CASSDRTGALGNQPQHF.

This chain connects TRBV2 to TRBJ2-6; D may be TRBD1 (6 bases). Germline lookup yields CDR1 SNHLY and CDR2 FYNNEI. CDR3 length equals 15 residues. V lost 0 bases and J lost 8, with 11 bases in between. The CDR3 is CASSEAYRDTNVLTF. The CDR3 coding sequence is TGTGCCAGCAGTGAAGCGTACAGGGACACCAACGTCCTGACTTTC.

V is TRBV2 and J is TRBJ1-2; 7 bases line up with TRBD1. After removal of 1 base from V and 5 bases from J, the junction contained 4 bases not matched to a gene. This CDR3 comprises 14 residues. Germline CDR1 is SNHLY and CDR2 is FYNNEI. CDR3 bases: TGTGCCAGCAGTGAAGAAGCGACAGGGTATGGCTACACCTTC. It encodes CASSEEATGYGYTF.

The rearrangement links TRBV2 to TRBJ2-7; TRBD1 matches 8 bases. The junction had 8 bases not matched to a gene; V was cut back by 4 bases and J by 6 bases. This CDR3 is built from 14 residues. Germline CDR1 is SNHLY and CDR2 is FYNNEI. The CDR3 region is CASSGTGWSIEQYF. CDR3 nucleotides: TGTGCCAGCAGTGGGACAGGGTGGTCCATCGAGCAGTACTTC. Full variable domain (outside the CDR3, taken from reference TRBV2 and TRBJ2-7): EPEVTQTPSHQVTQMGQEVILRCVPISNHLYFYWYRQILGQKVEFLVSFYNNEISEKSEIFDDQFSVERPDGSNFTLKIRSTKLEDSAMYFCASSGTGWSIEQYFGPGTRLTVT.

The chain combines TRBV6-1 with TRBJ2-3, with D possibly TRBD1 on 6 matching bases. Germline V gives CDR1 MNHNS, CDR2 SASEGT. Trimming removed 9 bases at V and 2 bases at J, with 15 bases between. The CDR3 totals 14 residues. The CDR3 reads CASNPPGHTDTQYF. CDR3 DNA: TGTGCCAGTAATCCTCCGGGACACACAGATACGCAGTATTTT.

The rearrangement links TRBV5-5 to TRBJ2-7; 7 bases line up with TRBD1. This CDR3 region has 14 residues. V gave up 0 bases and J gave up 2 bases; unmatched junction bases: 2. Germline lookup yields CDR1 SGHKS and CDR2 YYEKEE (reference sequence). The CDR3 bases are TGTGCCAGCAGCTTGGGCCAGGGGGCCTACGAGCAGTACTTC. This encodes CASSLGQGAYEQYF.

The rearrangement uses TRBV28 and TRBJ1-4; TRBD1 aligns across 10 bases. Germline values: CDR1 MDHEN, CDR2 SYDVKM. J was trimmed by 8 bases and V by 3 bases; bases with no gene match: 9. The CDR3 is 16 residues long. The CDR3 loop reads CASSFPGTGVEEKLFF. CDR3 in DNA: TGTGCCAGCAGTTTTCCCGGGACAGGGGTTGAGGAAAAACTGTTTTTT.

The chain has TRBV6-1 and TRBJ2-7, with unresolved D. Germline V gene data show CDR1 as MNHNS and CDR2 as SASEGT. V lost 3 bases to trimming and J lost 6 bases, with 9 bases between them. The CDR3 extends over 12 amino acids. CDR3 DNA sequence: TGTGCCAGCAGTGAGGTGGGCCCCGAGCAGTACTTC. Amino acid sequence: CASSEVGPEQYF.

This rearrangement joins TRBV7-3 to TRBJ2-1; 10 bases map to TRBD2. Germline CDR1 SGHTA, CDR2 FQGTGA. This CDR3 has 13 residues. J gave up 7 bases and V 5 bases, and 2 bases lay outside the gene matches. Here the CDR3 reads CASSLGLANEQFF. DNA for the CDR3: TGTGCCAGCAGCCTGGGACTAGCGAATGAGCAGTTCTTC.

This clone was recorded only once. This chain links TRBV5-4 with TRBJ2-1, with 7 bases identical to TRBD1. There are 16 residues in the CDR3. Germline V gene data show CDR1 as SGHNT and CDR2 as YYREEE (reference sequence). After removal of 4 bases from V and 0 bases from J, the junction contained 7 bases not matched to a gene. This chain's CDR3 is CASSPNRDSSYNEQFF. DNA for the CDR3: TGTGCCAGCAGCCCCAACCGGGACAGCTCCTACAATGAGCAGTTCTTC.

The chain combines TRBV7-7 with TRBJ1-1; 11 bases agree with TRBD1. Losses at the gene ends were 5 bases for V and 2 bases for J; bases not matched to a gene: 13. The CDR3 loop spans 18 amino acids. Per the germline V gene, CDR1 is SSHAT and CDR2 is FNYEAQ (reference sequence). The CDR3 loop is CASSPRPPGTGGNTEAFF. CDR3 sequence (DNA): TGTGCCAGCAGCCCGAGACCCCCCGGGACAGGGGGTAACACTGAAGCTTTCTTT.

V is TRBV7-3 and J is TRBJ2-2; 10 positions agree with TRBD1. This CDR3 is built from 15 residues. In germline, CDR1 is SGHTA, CDR2 FQGTGA. Trimming took 4 bases from V and 6 from J; bases not matched to a gene: 5. This CDR3 reads CASSSRQGAAGELFF. The CDR3 DNA reads TGTGCCAGCAGCTCCCGACAGGGGGCGGCCGGGGAGCTGTTTTTT.

The chain has TRBV12-5 and TRBJ1-5; D is ambiguous. In germline, CDR1 is LGHNT, CDR2 FRNRAP. This CDR3 region has 14 residues. Trimming removed 3 bases at V and 6 bases at J, with 12 bases between. CDR3: CASGLGNGPQPQHF. In DNA form, the CDR3 reads TGTGCTAGTGGTTTAGGGAATGGACCTCAGCCCCAGCATTTT.

This chain uses TRBV5-1 with TRBJ2-3; D unclear. Trimming took 1 base from V and 5 from J, leaving 14 bases between them. Germline V CDR1 and CDR2: SGHRS, YFSETQ. This CDR3 spans 15 amino acids. The CDR3: CASSLTDASEDTQYF. DNA for the CDR3: TGCGCCAGCAGCTTGACTGACGCAAGCGAAGATACGCAGTATTTT. Variable domain in full (rest from reference TRBV5-1 and TRBJ2-3): KAGVTQTPRYLIKTRGQQVTLSCSPISGHRSVSWYQQTPGQGLQFLFEYFSETQRNKGNFPGRFSGRQFSNSRSEMNVSTLELGDSALYLCASSLTDASEDTQYFGPGTRLTVL.

This clone was seen a few times. The gene calls are TRBV29-1 and TRBJ1-1; D may be TRBD1 (6 bases). Germline V lookup: CDR1 SQVTM, CDR2 ANQGSEA. V shed 1 base and J shed 1 base, with 7 bases lying between them. CDR3 length: 13 residues. CDR3 nucleotides: TGCAGCGTTGAAGCAGGGGAGAACACTGAAGCTTTCTTT. The encoded protein is CSVEAGENTEAFF.

This clone was seen a single time. This chain connects TRBV11-2 to TRBJ1-1; 9 bases fit TRBD1. Germline V gene data show CDR1 as SGHAT and CDR2 as FQNNGV. CDR3 length equals 15 residues. The V segment lost 5 bases and the J segment 0 bases; nucleotides outside the gene matches: 4. CDR3 sequence reads: CASSPGQGMNTEAFF. CDR3 in DNA: TGTGCCAGCAGCCCTGGACAGGGGATGAACACTGAAGCTTTCTTT. Based on the CDR3 plus reference TRBV11-2 and TRBJ1-1, the full variable domain is EAGVAQSPRYKIIEKRQSVAFWCNPISGHATLYWYQQILGQGPKLLIQFQNNGVVDDSQLPKDRFSAERLKGVDSTLKIQPAKLEDSAVYLCASSPGQGMNTEAFFGQGTRLTVV.

J is TRBJ2-7 and V is TRBV19; no reliable D call. Per the germline V gene, CDR1 is LNHDA and CDR2 is SQIVND (reference sequence). The germline V and J ends were trimmed by 5 bases and 9 bases, with 11 bases remaining between them. This CDR3 has 11 residues. CDR3 residues: CASSGTRGQYF. The CDR3 nucleotides are TGTGCCAGTAGTGGCACCCGTGGGCAGTACTTC.

The rearrangement joins TRBV5-4 to TRBJ1-2; D perhaps matches TRBD1 (6 bases). The CDR3 has 13 residues. Germline values: CDR1 SGHNT, CDR2 YYREEE (reference sequence). V shed 4 bases and J shed 8 bases, with 15 bases lying between them. CDR3 sequence reads: CASSSRTGNGYTF. DNA of the CDR3: TGTGCCAGCAGCAGTCGAACAGGGAACGGCTACACCTTC.